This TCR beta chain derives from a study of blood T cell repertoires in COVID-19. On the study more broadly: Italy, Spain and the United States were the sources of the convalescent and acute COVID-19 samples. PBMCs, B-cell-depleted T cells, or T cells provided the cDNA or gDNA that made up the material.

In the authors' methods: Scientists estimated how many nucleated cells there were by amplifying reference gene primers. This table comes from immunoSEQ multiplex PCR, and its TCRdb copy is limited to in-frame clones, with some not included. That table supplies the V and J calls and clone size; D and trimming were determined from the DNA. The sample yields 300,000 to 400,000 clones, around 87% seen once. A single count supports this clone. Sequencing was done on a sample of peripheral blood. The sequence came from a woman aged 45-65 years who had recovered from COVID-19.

This CDR3 is CASSSGQGATEAFF. The CDR3 region has the DNA TGTGCCAGCAGCTCTGGACAGGGGGCTACTGAAGCTTTCTTT. This chain connects TRBV3-1 (or the pseudogene TRBV3-2) to TRBJ1-1, with 11 bases that match TRBD1. The CDR3 covers 14 residues. In germline, CDR1 is LGHDT, CDR2 YNNKEL (reference sequence). With V trimmed by 5 bases and J by 5 bases, 4 bases remained unmatched.